This TCR beta chain is from a study of T cells in Graves' hyperthyroidism and ophthalmopathy. This clonotype was seen repeatedly, ten times or more. The V segment lost 2 bases and the J segment 5 bases; nucleotides outside the gene matches: 6. This CDR3 has 14 amino acids. Germline loops: CDR1 GTSNPN, CDR2 SVGIG (reference sequence). What was amplified from RNA transcripts were TCR beta CDR3 regions. In the first-round RT-PCR of the TCR CDR3, the HTBI primer set was used. TCRdb fed the multiplex PCR reads into MiXCR, producing one record per CDR3 protein. This table has roughly 300,000 distinct CDR3 sequences, about 18% appearing once.

The origin of this receptor is a woman in her 50s with Graves' hyperthyroidism. V is TRBV30 and J is TRBJ2-3, with TRBD2 matching over 8 bases. Sequencing was done on a sample of blood. The CDR3 here is CAWSLTGGIDTQYF. CDR3 bases: TGTGCCTGGAGTCTTACGGGAGGGATAGATACGCAGTATTTT.